This T cell receptor beta chain was recovered during a study of cytomegalovirus exposure and HLA in healthy donors (dated by TCRdb to about 2017). Turning to the overall study: According to a later analysis, one platform produced both the approximately 110 validation repertoires and the 670 or so repertoires of the first cohort. The study aimed to test whether cataloging public T cell receptors could reveal signatures of past pathogen exposure. To predict cytomegalovirus infection status, the study brought together high-throughput TCR immunosequencing, statistical association of individual TCRs with disease status, and machine learning. In addition to the first cohort of hundreds of subjects, a separate validation cohort of around 110 different subjects was used. What the research found in general, with its limitations: The classifier was reported to diagnose cytomegalovirus status with high specificity and sensitivity in both the original and validation cohorts. The study gave a list of under 200 TCR beta chains associated with cytomegalovirus. Subsequent analysis determined that TCRs grouped into clusters in the first cohort also showed a tendency toward co-occurrence across the 130 or so validation repertoires, and approximately 93% of cluster scores exceeded 0. A later analysis lacked HLA typing for the validation cohort, so it scored co-occurrence in that cohort across all 120 or so repertoires. Most TCR sequences were observed very rarely across donors, whereas some public TCRs were present in many individuals. The authors suggested that the approach could potentially be extended to other disease states and immunological phenotypes. A few of the identified cytomegalovirus-associated TCR beta chains were confirmed in vitro to be specific for cytomegalovirus antigens.

V sheds 5 bases and J sheds 1 base, leaving 14 bases between their ends. CDR1 and CDR2 are read off the germline V gene as SGHAT and FQNNGV. The CDR3, cysteine through phenylalanine, is 15 amino acids long. Solely the CDR3 DNA is kept, with 45 bases framed from the first base. The donors were included in the validation cohort of over a hundred subjects, a group kept apart from the approximately 700-subject first cohort. Regarding this clone: It lacks a known antigen. Per-base quality was not reported, and no clone a single base away is much larger than it.

Libraries were constructed by the immunoSEQ multiplex PCR assay. As for the authors' bioinformatics: To diagnose cytomegalovirus status from the catalog of TCR beta chain sequences, a statistical classification framework was built. TCRdb obtained this table from immuneACCESS and retained in-frame rearrangements with V and J assigned. These tables miss some clones; where compared with another copy, unresolved V genes account for less than half of the shortfall, and the remainder is unexplained. V, J and clone size are those of that table, while D and trimming were read from the DNA. This sample is represented by some 250,000 clones; 85% to 90% of them were singletons. The ten largest make up roughly 0.4% of the sample.

This sequence originates from a woman under 30 in good health and CMV-seronegative. The sequencing sample was made of PBMCs. The sequence joins TRBV11-2 to TRBJ1-1; the D segment cannot be called with confidence. The CDR3 region: CASSAHLSTNTEAFF. Read as DNA, the sequence is TGTGCCAGCAGCGCACACCTTTCAACGAACACTGAAGCTTTCTTT.